One sample yielded the 14 T cell receptor beta chains listed below, sequenced in a study of CD8 T cells in ankylosing spondylitis. Study conclusions and caveats: In ankylosing spondylitis blood, a motif of roughly 8 highly homologous TCR beta variants appeared characteristic.

Via MiXCR, TCRdb re-called the 5' RACE reads, giving one row per CDR3 protein. The table has approximately 540,000 distinct CDR3 sequences, approximately 11% seen once. Their cognate antigens are unknown. Sequencing used blood, either unsorted or a sorted T cell fraction (not recorded which). The receptor set was obtained from a male donor with ankylosing spondylitis.

This clonotype has a handful of counts. The gene calls are TRBV6-2 or TRBV6-3 and TRBJ2-7; 8 bases map to TRBD1. V shed 5 bases, J shed 5 bases, and the junction held 11 bases outside the gene matches. The CDR3 covers 15 residues. The germline V gene has CDR1 MNHEY and CDR2 SVGEGT. This CDR3 is CASSIPGGGWNEQYV. The CDR3 DNA sequence: TGTGCCAGCAGTATCCCAGGGGGCGGTTGGAACGAGCAGTACGTC.

In its sample, this clonotype was seen a few times. V is TRBV19 and J is TRBJ1-3, with no clear D. The CDR3 totals 14 residues. The V and J ends lost 3 bases and 2 bases respectively, with 8 bases between them. Germline V gene lookup returns CDR1 LNHDA and CDR2 SQIVND (reference sequence). The CDR3 spells CASSIQMAGNTIYF. The CDR3 region has the DNA TGTGCCAGTAGTATTCAGATGGCTGGAAACACCATATATTTT.

This chain links TRBV10-1 with TRBJ2-2; 8 positions match TRBD2. Trimming took 0 bases from V and 4 from J; bases not matched to a gene: 7. The germline V gene has CDR1 WNHNN and CDR2 SYGVQD (reference sequence). CDR3 length: 17 amino acids. The CDR3 sequence is CASSESGGSGTTGELFF. In DNA, the CDR3 is TGCGCCAGCAGTGAGTCGGGGGGTAGCGGGACCACCGGGGAGCTGTTTTTT.

The chain carries TRBV5-5 and TRBJ1-4; 12 positions agree with TRBD1. V shed 3 bases and J 8 bases; nucleotides not matched to a gene: 5. Germline values: CDR1 SGHKS, CDR2 YYEKEE (reference sequence). The CDR3 sequence is 15 residues long. The CDR3 DNA is TGTGCCAGCAGCTCGGGACAGGGGGCAGGAGAAAAACTGTTTTTT. Protein: CASSSGQGAGEKLFF.

V and J are TRBV11-2 and TRBJ2-1; tentatively, D is TRBD2 (5 bases). Looked up from germline, CDR1 is SGHAT and CDR2 is FQNNGV. The V and J ends lost 9 bases and 9 bases respectively, with 15 bases between them. The CDR3 length is 12 residues. Written as DNA, the CDR3 is TGTGCCAGTAGGCGCGGAGGCAGTGAGCAGTTCTTC. Its protein product is CASRRGGSEQFF.

This clonotype was counted many times. The rearrangement joins TRBV7-9 to TRBJ1-1; D is perhaps TRBD1 (6 bases). V lost 1 base and J lost 0, with 6 bases in between. The CDR3 length is 14 residues. CDR1 and CDR2 (germline): SEHNR, FQNEAQ (reference sequence). CDR3 loop: CASSLGTVNTEAFF. The CDR3 DNA sequence: TGTGCCAGCAGCTTAGGGACAGTGAACACTGAAGCTTTCTTT.

The chain recombines TRBV10-2 with TRBJ2-7; 8 nucleotides line up with TRBD2. Germline-derived CDR1 and CDR2 are WSHSY and SAAADI. V lost 3 bases, J lost 5 bases, and 6 bases stayed unmatched. The CDR3 is 14 residues long. Written as DNA, the CDR3 is TGCGCCAGCAGTGACCAGCGGGAGCGGAACGAGCAGTACGTC. Translated, it gives CASSDQRERNEQYV.

This clonotype occurred a few times. The chain recombines TRBV7-2 with TRBJ2-1; D uncertain. This CDR3 is built from 13 residues. V was cut by 5 bases and J by 7 bases, with 12 bases left in between. Germline V CDR1 and CDR2: SGHTA, FQGNSA. The CDR3 DNA follows: TGTGCCAGCAGCGATCTTTCGGAGAATGAGCAGTTCTTC. It specifies CASSDLSENEQFF.

This clonotype was detected ten times or more. The chain recombines TRBV5-1 with TRBJ1-4; 12 bases fit TRBD1. Germline trimming cut 5 bases from V and 8 bases from J; bases unmatched to any gene: 4. This CDR3 spans 14 amino acids. From germline, CDR1 is SGHRS and CDR2 YFSETQ. CDR3 DNA: TGCGCCAGCAGTTCCGGGACAGGGGGCGAAAAACTGTTTTTT. Translation gives CASSSGTGGEKLFF.

The chain is built from TRBV7-2 and TRBJ2-5, with a weak D call TRBD1 (5 bases). V lost 2 bases to trimming and J lost 5 bases, with 18 bases between them. Germline V lookup: CDR1 SGHTA, CDR2 FQGNSA. The CDR3 covers 16 residues. The CDR3, as DNA: TGTGCCAGCAGCTTAAGGTCAGGGTCTTGGCTGGAGACCCAGTACTTC. It translates to CASSLRSGSWLETQYF.

The gene calls are TRBV7-2 and TRBJ2-3, with a tentative D call TRBD2 (5 bases). The CDR3 has 12 residues. Trimming removed 8 bases at V and 5 bases at J, with 11 bases between. CDR1 and CDR2 (germline): SGHTA, FQGNSA. The CDR3 here is CASGQGRDTQYF. The CDR3, as DNA: TGTGCCAGCGGCCAAGGGAGAGATACGCAGTATTTT.

The V call is TRBV6-1, the J call TRBJ2-4, with D perhaps matching TRBD1 or TRBD2 (5 bases each). This CDR3 has 16 amino acids. V lost 2 bases and J 6 bases, leaving 17 bases between the germline ends. In germline, CDR1 is MNHNS, CDR2 SASEGT. The CDR3 DNA sequence: TGTGCCAGCAGTGAAACCGGGGCGATTGGGATAAACATTCAGTACTTC. Translated: CASSETGAIGINIQYF.

The chain uses TRBV5-1 and TRBJ1-2; 8 bases agree with TRBD1. Germline-derived CDR1 and CDR2 are SGHRS and YFSETQ. CDR3 length: 14 residues. V gave up 1 base and J gave up 6 bases; unmatched junction bases: 5. The CDR3 loop reads CASSLNRGGDGYTF. CDR3 nucleotide sequence: TGCGCCAGCAGCTTGAACAGGGGGGGCGATGGCTACACCTTC.

V and J are TRBV11-2 and TRBJ2-7, with D possibly TRBD2 on 7 matching bases. This CDR3 has 14 amino acids. V was pared by 2 bases and J by 6 bases, with 14 bases between. Germline V gene lookup returns CDR1 SGHAT and CDR2 FQNNGV. Here the CDR3 DNA reads TGTGCCAGCAGCTTAAAGGGGGGGGCCCTCGAGCAGTACTTC. Protein product: CASSLKGGALEQYF.